The 20 T cell receptor beta chains listed next were all sequenced from one sample in a study of T cell changes during pregnancy in multiple sclerosis. Only in-frame clones appear in the TCRdb table, and some are missing; sequencing was by immunoSEQ multiplex PCR. The top ten hold around 0.99% of the sample, which has about 100,000 clones, approximately 94% seen once. This material consisted of peripheral blood, taken after pregnancy. These receptor sequences come from a female donor with multiple sclerosis, enrolled in a pregnancy study.

J is TRBJ1-1 and V is TRBV14, with 7 bases aligning to TRBD1. Per the germline V gene, CDR1 is SGHDN and CDR2 is FVKESK. The V segment lost 3 bases and the J segment 1 base; nucleotides outside the gene matches: 5. This CDR3 has 15 amino acids. The CDR3 DNA reads as TGTGCCAGCAGCCACAGGGACAGACAGAACACTGAAGCTTTCTTT. Protein: CASSHRDRQNTEAFF.

The gene calls are TRBV4-2 and TRBJ2-3; D is perhaps TRBD2 (6 bases). V lost 4 bases and J lost 5, with 16 bases in between. The length of the CDR3 is 15 residues. The germline gives CDR1 LGHNA, CDR2 YNFKEQ. As DNA, the CDR3 is TGTGCCAGCAGCCGAACGGGGGTTTTAGAAGATACGCAGTATTTT. This gives the protein CASSRTGVLEDTQYF.

The chain is built from TRBV18 and TRBJ2-1; D is perhaps TRBD2 (6 bases). CDR3 length: 16 residues. Looked up from germline, CDR1 is KGHSH and CDR2 is LQKENI. V lost 2 bases, J lost 2 bases, and 13 bases lay in between. This CDR3 is CASSPSLATTYNEQFF. The CDR3 DNA reads TGTGCCAGCTCACCATCTCTAGCGACCACCTACAATGAGCAGTTCTTC. The whole variable domain, filled in from reference TRBV18 and TRBJ2-1, reads NAGVMQNPRHLVRRRGQEARLRCSPMKGHSHVYWYRQLPEEGLKFMVYLQKENIIDESGMPKERFSAEFPKEGPSILRIQQVVRGDSAAYFCASSPSLATTYNEQFFGPGTRLTVL.

The chain joins TRBV7-9 to TRBJ2-7; 11 bases align to TRBD1. The CDR3 has 15 amino acids. From germline, CDR1 is SEHNR and CDR2 FQNEAQ (reference sequence). The junction had 8 bases not matched to a gene; V was cut back by 5 bases and J by 5 bases. CDR3 amino acids: CASSPGQGASHEQYF. The CDR3 DNA sequence: TGTGCCAGCAGCCCCGGACAGGGGGCGTCCCACGAGCAGTACTTC. The entire variable domain, with the rest obtained from reference TRBV7-9 and TRBJ2-7, is as follows: DTGVSQNPRHKITKRGQNVTFRCDPISEHNRLYWYRQTLGQGPEFLTYFQNEAQLEKSRLLSDRFSAERPKGSFSTLEIQRTEQGDSAMYLCASSPGQGASHEQYFGPGTRLTVT.

V is TRBV27 and J is TRBJ2-2; 10 nucleotides line up with TRBD2. J lost 3 bases, V lost 8 bases, and 9 bases had no gene match. CDR1 and CDR2 (germline): MNHEY, SMNVEV (reference sequence). This CDR3 spans 16 amino acids. As DNA, the CDR3 is TGTGCCAGCCGGTTAGCGGGAGGAAGTGACACCGGGGAGCTGTTTTTT. It codes for CASRLAGGSDTGELFF.

The chain links TRBV28 to TRBJ2-7, with 9 bases identical to TRBD1. Germline CDR1 MDHEN, CDR2 SYDVKM. The trim removed 1 base at V and 7 bases at J, leaving 5 bases unmatched. This CDR3 comprises 14 residues. The DNA of the CDR3 is TGTGCCAGCAGTTTATTCGACAGGGGGGGGGAGCAGTACTTC. Its translation is CASSLFDRGGEQYF.

The chain carries TRBV6-5 and TRBJ1-1; the D is unclear. Germline values: CDR1 MNHEY, CDR2 SVGAGI. The CDR3 contains 15 residues. The V and J ends lost 6 bases and 3 bases respectively, with 17 bases between them. The CDR3 is CASRKAGAAYTEAFF. Written as DNA, the CDR3 is TGTGCCAGCAGAAAAGCGGGCGCCGCCTACACTGAAGCTTTCTTT.

The chain recombines TRBV27 with TRBJ2-2; possible D gene TRBD1, 6 bases. This CDR3 spans 19 amino acids. Germline lookup yields CDR1 MNHEY and CDR2 SMNVEV (reference sequence). Trimming took off 6 bases at V and 4 bases at J, with 27 bases between the two ends. CDR3 sequence reads: CASRSESRGLVRGTGELFF. The CDR3 region has the DNA TGTGCCAGCAGGAGCGAAAGCAGGGGCCTGGTCAGAGGCACCGGGGAGCTGTTTTTT.

The J gene is TRBJ1-2, the V gene TRBV7-6, with 10 bases that match TRBD1. The germline CDR1 and CDR2 sequences are SGHVS and FNYEAQ. This CDR3 contains 18 residues. The V gene end was trimmed by 1 base and the J gene end by 6 bases; junction bases not matched to a gene: 14. The CDR3 sequence is CASSLDSGTGAPGDGYTF. The CDR3 DNA is TGTGCCAGCAGCTTAGATTCCGGGACAGGGGCCCCCGGTGATGGCTACACCTTC.

CDR3: CASSLAGYSEQYF. For the CDR3, the DNA is TGCGCCAGCAGCTTGGCGGGGTATAGTGAGCAGTACTTC. This chain links TRBV5-1 with TRBJ2-7; maybe TRBD2 (5 bases). Germline V gene sequence: CDR1 SGHRS, CDR2 YFSETQ. Trimming stripped 0 bases from V and 7 bases from J, with 11 bases between. The CDR3 runs to 13 residues.

V usage is TRBV4-1 and J usage is TRBJ2-7; 8 bases map to TRBD2. The V gene end was trimmed by 3 bases and the J gene end by 2 bases; junction bases not matched to a gene: 9. This CDR3 comprises 16 residues. Looked up from germline, CDR1 is MGHRA and CDR2 is YSYEKL. Here the CDR3 reads CASSHPRSGTTYEQYF. As DNA, the CDR3 is TGCGCCAGCAGCCACCCCCGTAGCGGGACAACCTACGAGCAGTACTTC.

V gene TRBV5-6 combines with J gene TRBJ2-7; a possible D gene is TRBD2 (6 bases). V gave up 0 bases and J gave up 2 bases, with 18 bases separating them. Germline V gene sequence: CDR1 SGHDT, CDR2 YYEEEE. This CDR3 comprises 17 residues. The CDR3 sequence is CASSLGEVRRGPYEQYF. In DNA, the CDR3 is TGTGCCAGCAGCTTGGGCGAGGTTAGGCGGGGCCCCTACGAGCAGTACTTC. The full variable domain, in which reference TRBV5-6 and TRBJ2-7 provide the parts outside the CDR3, is DAGVTQSPTHLIKTRGQQVTLRCSPKSGHDTVSWYQQALGQGPQFIFQYYEEEERQRGNFPDRFSGHQFPNYSSELNVNALLLGDSALYLCASSLGEVRRGPYEQYFGPGTRLTVT.

This clone appeared a single time. The CDR3 here is CASSKDLGGIRYEQYF. The DNA for the CDR3 is TGTGCCAGCAGCAAAGACCTTGGGGGGATTCGCTACGAGCAGTACTTC. This chain links TRBV21-1 with TRBJ2-7; the DNA was not compared with TRBD2, the D call given in the table. TRBV21-1 is reported as a pseudogene. The CDR3 length is 16 residues.

The chain carries TRBV4-1 and TRBJ2-7; 9 nucleotides line up with TRBD1. Per germline, CDR1 MGHRA and CDR2 YSYEKL. The CDR3 covers 15 residues. V lost 4 bases, J lost 3 bases, and 7 bases stayed unmatched. The CDR3 loop is CASSPSPGQGYEQYF. The CDR3 DNA reads as TGCGCCAGCAGCCCCTCCCCGGGACAGGGCTACGAGCAGTACTTC.

This clone was observed a few times. V and J are TRBV6-6 and TRBJ1-2; 7 bases are a match to TRBD1. CDR3 length equals 15 residues. V shed 6 bases and J 8 bases; nucleotides not matched to a gene: 15. Per the germline V gene, CDR1 is MNHNY and CDR2 is SVGAGI (reference sequence). DNA for the CDR3: TGTGCCAGCAGCGCCGCTGGACAGGCCCGGGGAGGCTACACCTTC. This translates into CASSAAGQARGGYTF.

The rearrangement links TRBV28 to TRBJ1-5, with D unresolved. The V end was cut by 2 bases, the J end by 6 bases, with 11 bases between. From germline, CDR1 is MDHEN and CDR2 SYDVKM. This CDR3 region has 14 residues. The CDR3 DNA is TGTGCCAGCAGTTTAGTCGGGTCTTTTCAGCCCCAGCATTTT. Translation gives CASSLVGSFQPQHF. Supplemented by reference TRBV28 and TRBJ1-5, the full variable domain reads DVKVTQSSRYLVKRTGEKVFLECVQDMDHENMFWYRQDPGLGLRLIYFSYDVKMKEKGDIPEGYSVSREKKERFSLILESASTNQTSMYLCASSLVGSFQPQHFGDGTRLSIL.

The J gene is TRBJ2-2, the V gene TRBV19; 13 bases agree with TRBD2. Germline-derived CDR1 and CDR2 are LNHDA and SQIVND (reference sequence). V lost 7 bases to trimming and J lost 3 bases; unmatched junction nucleotides: 5. CDR3 length equals 16 residues. CDR3 region: CASIKGLAGYTGELFF. The CDR3 DNA sequence: TGTGCCAGTATCAAGGGACTAGCGGGGTACACCGGGGAGCTGTTTTTT.

J is TRBJ2-1 and V is TRBV19; 8 bases are shared with TRBD2. Germline lookup yields CDR1 LNHDA and CDR2 SQIVND (reference sequence). This CDR3 spans 14 amino acids. J lost 6 bases, V lost 6 bases, and 7 bases had no gene match. DNA of the CDR3: TGTGCCAGTAGAAGGACTAGCTTCATCAATGAGCAGTTCTTC. Protein sequence: CASRRTSFINEQFF.

The genes are TRBV5-1 and TRBJ2-3; 10 bases line up with TRBD1. The germline CDR1 and CDR2 sequences are SGHRS and YFSETQ. The CDR3 sequence is 15 residues long. Germline trimming cut 0 bases from V and 6 bases from J; bases unmatched to any gene: 4. The CDR3 region has the DNA TGCGCCAGCAGCTTGGAGGGGACAGGGGTGGATACGCAGTATTTT. Translation: CASSLEGTGVDTQYF.

This chain joins TRBV28 and TRBJ1-2, with TRBD1 identical over 10 bases. The CDR3 is 15 amino acids. The germline V gene has CDR1 MDHEN and CDR2 SYDVKM. J gave up 4 bases and V 2 bases, and 4 bases lay outside the gene matches. The CDR3 bases are TGTGCCAGCAGTTTAAGGGGACAGGGGAGCTATGGCTACACCTTC. As protein: CASSLRGQGSYGYTF.